The entry that follows covers one T cell receptor beta chain sequence. This CDR3 is built from 15 residues. The ends lost 3 bases at V and 4 bases at J; junction bases unmatched: 7. CDR1 SGHRS and CDR2 YFSETQ come from the germline V gene. This sample stems from a study of cytomegalovirus exposure and HLA in healthy donors. The PCR used 60 Vbeta and 13 Jbeta primers. TCRdb keeps only in-frame clones here, not all; method: immunoSEQ multiplex PCR. The sample contains 80,000 to 130,000 clones, around three quarters of which appear only once. The sample consisted of PBMCs. The source is a female donor in good health and CMV-seropositive. V and J are TRBV5-1 and TRBJ1-2, with TRBD1 matching 9 bases. This chain's CDR3 is CASSWTGEQIYGYTF. The DNA for the CDR3 is TGCGCCAGCAGCTGGACAGGGGAACAGATCTATGGCTACACCTTC.